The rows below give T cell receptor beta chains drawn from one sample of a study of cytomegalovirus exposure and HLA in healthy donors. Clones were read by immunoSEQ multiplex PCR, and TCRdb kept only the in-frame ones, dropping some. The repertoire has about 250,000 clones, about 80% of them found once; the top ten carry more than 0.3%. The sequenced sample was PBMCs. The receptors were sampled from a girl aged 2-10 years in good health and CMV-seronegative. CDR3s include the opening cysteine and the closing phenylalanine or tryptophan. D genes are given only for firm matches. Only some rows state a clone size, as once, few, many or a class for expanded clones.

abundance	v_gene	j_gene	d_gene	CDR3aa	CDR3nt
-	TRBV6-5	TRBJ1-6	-	CASCQLVQAGSPLHF	TGTGCCAGCTGCCAACTCGTACAGGCAGGTTCACCCCTCCACTTT
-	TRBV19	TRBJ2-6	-	CASSMGGRASGANVLTF	TGTGCCAGTAGTATGGGCGGGCGGGCCTCTGGGGCCAACGTCCTGACTTTC
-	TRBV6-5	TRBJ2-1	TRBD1	CASSRTGGTYNEQFF	TGTGCCAGCAGCCGAACAGGGGGTACGTACAATGAGCAGTTCTTC
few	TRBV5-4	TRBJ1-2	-	CASSLSGYGYTF	TGTGCCAGCAGCTTGTCGGGCTATGGCTACACCTTC
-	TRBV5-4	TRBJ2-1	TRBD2	CASSSGLAGGNEQFF	TGTGCCAGCAGCTCGGGACTAGCGGGTGGTAATGAGCAGTTCTTC
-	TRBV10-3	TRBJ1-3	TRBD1	CAISGGTGIYF	TGTGCCATCAGTGGGGGGACAGGTATCTATTTT
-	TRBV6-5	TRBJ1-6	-	CASSYAGLVIDSPLHF	TGTGCCAGCAGTTACGCGGGACTTGTTATCGATTCACCCCTCCACTTT
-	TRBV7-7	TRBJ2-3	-	CASSPTSWGSQYF	TGTGCCAGCAGCCCGACTAGTTGGGGCTCGCAGTATTTT
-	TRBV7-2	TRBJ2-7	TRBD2	CASSYDTSGVYEQYF	TGTGCCAGCAGCTACGATACTAGCGGGGTTTACGAGCAGTACTTC
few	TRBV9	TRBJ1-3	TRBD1	CASSVGGQAGNTIYF	TGTGCCAGCAGCGTAGGTGGACAGGCTGGAAACACCATATATTTT
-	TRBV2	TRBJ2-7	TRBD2	CASSWASGVTGQYF	TGTGCCAGCAGTTGGGCGAGCGGGGTGACGGGGCAGTACTTC
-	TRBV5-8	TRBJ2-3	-	CASSLTGARDTQYF	TGTGCCAGCAGCTTAACAGGCGCTCGCGATACGCAGTATTTT
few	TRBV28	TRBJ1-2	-	CASSFSGIPNYGYTF	TGTGCCAGCAGTTTCTCAGGAATCCCTAACTATGGCTACACCTTC
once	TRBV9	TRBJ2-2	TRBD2	CASSGPAGGSTNTGKLFF	TGTGCCAGCAGCGGACCTGCGGGGGGGAGTACGAACACCGGGAAGCTGTTTTTT
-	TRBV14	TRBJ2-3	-	CASSQDQIPFSTDTQYF	TGTGCCAGCAGCCAAGATCAGATCCCCTTCAGCACAGATACGCAGTATTTT
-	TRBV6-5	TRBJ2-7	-	CASAPAASYEQYF	TGTGCCAGCGCCCCCGCTGCGTCCTACGAGCAGTACTTC
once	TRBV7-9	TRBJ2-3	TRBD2	CASRRLAGVIDTQYF	TGTGCCAGCAGACGACTAGCGGGAGTTATAGATACGCAGTATTTT
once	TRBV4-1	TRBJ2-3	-	CASSQEGEGRLTDTQYF	TGCGCCAGCAGCCAAGAAGGGGAAGGGCGACTGACAGATACGCAGTATTTT
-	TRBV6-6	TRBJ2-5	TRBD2	CASRGAGGPGETQYF	TGTGCCAGCAGGGGAGCGGGAGGGCCTGGAGAGACCCAGTACTTC
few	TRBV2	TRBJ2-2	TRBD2	CASTHGGSAGELFF	TGTGCCAGCACCCACGGCGGGAGTGCCGGGGAGCTGTTTTTT
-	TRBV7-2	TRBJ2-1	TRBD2	CASSLRSGSFNEQFF	TGTGCCAGCAGCTTACGTAGCGGGAGTTTCAATGAGCAGTTCTTC
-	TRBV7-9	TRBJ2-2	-	CASSFRANTGELFF	TGTGCCAGCAGCTTTCGGGCGAACACCGGGGAGCTGTTTTTT
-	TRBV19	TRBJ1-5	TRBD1	CASSTDRDGQPQHF	TGTGCCAGTAGCACCGACAGGGACGGTCAGCCCCAGCATTTT
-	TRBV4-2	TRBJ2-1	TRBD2	CASSVRTSGEINEQFF	TGTGCCAGCAGCGTCCGGACTAGCGGGGAGATCAATGAGCAGTTCTTC
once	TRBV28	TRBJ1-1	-	CASNPRTATEAFF	TGTGCCAGCAACCCACGGACAGCAACTGAAGCTTTCTTT
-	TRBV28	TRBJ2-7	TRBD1	CASSLDRGEQYF	TGTGCCAGCAGTTTGGACAGGGGCGAGCAGTACTTC
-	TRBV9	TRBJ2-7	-	CASSAEDYEQYF	TGTGCCAGCAGCGCAGAGGACTACGAGCAGTACTTC
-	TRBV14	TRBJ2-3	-	CASSHALYRGPDTQYF	TGTGCCAGCAGCCATGCTCTCTATAGGGGCCCAGATACGCAGTATTTT